This T cell receptor (beta chain) was captured in a study of cytomegalovirus exposure and HLA in healthy donors. Repertoires were generated with immunoSEQ multiplex PCR, while TCRdb's copy carries only in-frame clones and drops some. The sample carries about 79,000 clones, more than 85% recorded once. Trimming left V 3 bases short and J 4 bases short, with 4 bases between. The CDR3 totals 11 residues. CDR1 is MNHEY and CDR2 is SMNVEV in the germline V gene (reference sequence). The clonotype originates from a woman between 25 and 40 years old in good health and CMV-seronegative. The sample was PBMCs. V gene TRBV27 combines with J gene TRBJ2-7, with unresolved D. CDR3 nucleotide sequence: TGTGCCAGCAGTTTCGGGTACGAGCAGTACTTC. This sequence encodes CASSFGYEQYF.